This T cell receptor (beta chain) was sequenced for a study of identical twins. Study-level findings and limits: Insertions ran lower in abundant cord blood beta clonotypes, though not in memory repertoires. Twin sharing of out-of-frame TCR alpha was underestimated by models in monozygotic pairs.

TCRdb fed the 5' RACE reads into MiXCR, producing one record per CDR3 protein. The table includes hundreds of thousands of distinct CDR3 sequences, around a sixth detected once. This clonotype was picked up many times. Its antigen remains unknown. Trimming removed 5 bases from V and 6 bases from J; junction bases left unmatched: 4. CDR3 length: 13 amino acids. Germline lookup yields CDR1 SGDLS and CDR2 YYNGEE. The same data also contributed to another study, on T cells expressing NK-cell markers. Per that paper: Serological testing identified most of the eight sequenced donors as HCMV-seropositive and one as seronegative.

This chain connects TRBV9 to TRBJ1-4; TRBD1 agrees at 7 bases. Sequencing was performed on PBMCs. This clonotype originated in a woman between 18 and 30 years old in good health. Written as DNA, the CDR3 is TGTGCCAGCAGAAGAACAGGGGATGAAAAACTGTTTTTT. Its protein is CASRRTGDEKLFF.